This is a list of T cell receptor beta chains from one sample in a study of blood T cell repertoires in COVID-19. Here immunoSEQ multiplex PCR was the method, and the copy in TCRdb shows in-frame clones only, minus some. The table includes some 220,000 clones, more than 65% detected once. Sequenced input: peripheral blood. Source of these receptors: a man aged 50-59 years with active or convalescent COVID-19. CDR3s include the opening cysteine and the closing phenylalanine or tryptophan. A D gene is named only where the DNA matches it firmly. Some rows have no size entry. The others give once, few or many, or a class for an expanded clone.

D	V	J	size	CDR3	DNA
NA	TRBV2	TRBJ1-6	NA	CASRVIVNNSPLHF	TGTGCCAGCAGGGTTATAGTCAATAATTCACCCCTCCACTTT
TRBD1	TRBV7-2	TRBJ1-2	NA	CASSLMARGQGGGYTF	TGTGCCAGCAGCTTAATGGCAAGGGGACAGGGAGGGGGCTACACCTTC
NA	TRBV5-1	TRBJ1-2	NA	CASSAGPTYGYTF	TGCGCCAGCAGCGCGGGACCGACCTATGGCTACACCTTC
NA	TRBV5-6	TRBJ1-6	NA	CASSFIGESPLHF	TGTGCCAGCAGCTTCATTGGAGAATCACCCCTCCACTTT
TRBD2	TRBV19	TRBJ2-1	NA	CASSMSGGRYNEQFF	TGTGCCAGTAGTATGAGCGGGGGCCGGTACAATGAGCAGTTCTTC
TRBD1	TRBV18	TRBJ1-2	NA	CASSPTGGARGYTF	TGTGCCAGCTCCCCGACAGGGGGCGCGAGAGGCTACACCTTC
NA	TRBV7-9	TRBJ1-5	once	CASSLAEGGSQPQHF	TGTGCCAGCAGCTTAGCGGAAGGGGGAAGTCAGCCCCAGCATTTT
TRBD2	TRBV2	TRBJ2-2	few	CASSTGTSGSFTGELFF	TGTGCCAGCAGCACCGGGACTAGCGGGAGTTTTACCGGGGAGCTGTTTTTT
TRBD2	TRBV7-9	TRBJ2-7	NA	CASSFGREGRFDYEQYF	TGTGCCAGCAGCTTCGGGCGGGAGGGCCGGTTTGATTACGAGCAGTACTTC
NA	TRBV19	TRBJ1-5	NA	CASQNRDLQPQHF	TGTGCCTCGCAAAACAGGGACCTCCAGCCCCAGCATTTT
TRBD2	TRBV13	TRBJ2-1	NA	CASSPAGGPYNEQFF	TGTGCCAGCAGCCCAGCGGGAGGTCCCTACAATGAGCAGTTCTTC
NA	TRBV5-6	TRBJ1-4	NA	CASSLGFKDNREKLFF	TGTGCCAGCAGCTTAGGCTTCAAGGACAATCGAGAAAAACTGTTTTTT
NA	TRBV29-1	TRBJ2-7	NA	CSARGIGEQYF	TGCAGCGCGAGAGGGATAGGGGAGCAGTACTTC
NA	TRBV28	TRBJ1-6	few	CASSVGLPGLSPLHF	TGTGCCAGCAGTGTGGGGCTTCCTGGGCTTTCACCCCTCCACTTT
NA	TRBV9	TRBJ1-3	NA	CASSGQTDTIYF	TGTGCCAGCAGCGGACAGACAGACACCATATATTTT
TRBD2	TRBV11-2	TRBJ2-3	NA	CASSLGLAGGRDTQYF	TGTGCCAGCAGCTTAGGGCTAGCGGGGGGGAGAGATACGCAGTATTTT
TRBD1	TRBV5-8	TRBJ1-3	NA	CASSLSDRGFGNTIYF	TGTGCCTCCAGCTTATCGGACAGGGGCTTTGGAAACACCATATATTTT
TRBD1	TRBV5-1	TRBJ1-2	NA	CASSLDRGRNYGYTF	TGCGCCAGCAGCCTAGACAGGGGGCGGAACTATGGCTACACCTTC
TRBD2	TRBV6-2/TRBV6-3	TRBJ2-3	few	CASSSRTSGRAPDTQYF	TGTGCCAGCAGTTCCCGGACTAGCGGGAGGGCCCCAGATACGCAGTATTTT
TRBD1	TRBV15	TRBJ1-2	NA	CATSMRQGYGYTF	TGTGCCACCAGCATGAGACAGGGGTATGGCTACACCTTC
NA	TRBV9	TRBJ1-3	NA	CASSPSGALGNTIYF	TGTGCCAGCAGCCCCTCAGGGGCTCTCGGAAACACCATATATTTT